This T cell receptor (beta chain) originates from a study of PD-1 blockade in classical Hodgkin lymphoma. Time point noted: cycle 4 day 1 (C4D1), after five to seven weeks of nivolumab. Each of the patients experienced relapse following autologous stem cell transplantation, and their brentuximab vedotin exposure differed. Thawed PBMCs underwent magnetic negative selection to yield purified CD4+ T cells. Some clones are missing from TCRdb's copy, which holds only in-frame ones; the method was immunoSEQ multiplex PCR. The table lists around 31,000 clones, 80% to 90% of them singletons. The CDR3 loop spans 17 amino acids.

This TCR was sampled from a human donor with classical Hodgkin lymphoma. The material was CD4+ T cells from blood, obtained before the fourth cycle of nivolumab. This chain links TRBV21-1 with TRBJ1-1; the table assigns TRBD1, which was not confirmed against the DNA. TRBV21-1 is recorded as a pseudogene. Written as DNA, the CDR3 is TGTGCCAGCAGCAAAGGACAGGGGGCTCTTCTGAACACTGAAGCTTTCTTT. It yields the protein CASSKGQGALLNTEAFF.